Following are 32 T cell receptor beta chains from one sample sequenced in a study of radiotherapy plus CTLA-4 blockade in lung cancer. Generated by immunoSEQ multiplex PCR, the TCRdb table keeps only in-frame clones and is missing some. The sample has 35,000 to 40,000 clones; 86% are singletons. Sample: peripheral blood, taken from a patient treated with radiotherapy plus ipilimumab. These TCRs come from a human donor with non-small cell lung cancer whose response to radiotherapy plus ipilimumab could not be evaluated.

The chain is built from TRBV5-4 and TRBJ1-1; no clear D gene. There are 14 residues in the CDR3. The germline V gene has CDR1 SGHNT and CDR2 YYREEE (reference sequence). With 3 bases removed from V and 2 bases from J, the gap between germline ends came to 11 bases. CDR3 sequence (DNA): TGTGCCAGCAGCTCAGTAGAGGGTAACACTGAAGCTTTCTTT. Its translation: CASSSVEGNTEAFF.

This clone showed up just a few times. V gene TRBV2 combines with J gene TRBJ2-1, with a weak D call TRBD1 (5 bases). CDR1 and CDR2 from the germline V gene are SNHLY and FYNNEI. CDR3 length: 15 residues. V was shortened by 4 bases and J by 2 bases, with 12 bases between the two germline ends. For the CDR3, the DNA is TGTGCCAGCAGTGGGTGGCAGGGCACCTACAATGAGCAGTTCTTC. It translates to CASSGWQGTYNEQFF.

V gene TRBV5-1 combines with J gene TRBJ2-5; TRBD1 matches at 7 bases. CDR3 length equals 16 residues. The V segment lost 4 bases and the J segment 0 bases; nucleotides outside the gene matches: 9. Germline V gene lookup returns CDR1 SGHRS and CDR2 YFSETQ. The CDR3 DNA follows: TGCGCCAGCAGCCCCGGGACAGATGGGAACCAAGAGACCCAGTACTTC. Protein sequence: CASSPGTDGNQETQYF. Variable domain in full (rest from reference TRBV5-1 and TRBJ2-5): KAGVTQTPRYLIKTRGQQVTLSCSPISGHRSVSWYQQTPGQGLQFLFEYFSETQRNKGNFPGRFSGRQFSNSRSEMNVSTLELGDSALYLCASSPGTDGNQETQYFGPGTRLLVL.

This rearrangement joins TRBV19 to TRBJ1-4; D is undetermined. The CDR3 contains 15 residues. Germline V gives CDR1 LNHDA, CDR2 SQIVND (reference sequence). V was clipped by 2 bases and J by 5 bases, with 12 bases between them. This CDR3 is CASSILGATNEKLFF. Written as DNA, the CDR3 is TGTGCCAGTAGTATACTCGGAGCCACCAATGAAAAACTGTTTTTT.

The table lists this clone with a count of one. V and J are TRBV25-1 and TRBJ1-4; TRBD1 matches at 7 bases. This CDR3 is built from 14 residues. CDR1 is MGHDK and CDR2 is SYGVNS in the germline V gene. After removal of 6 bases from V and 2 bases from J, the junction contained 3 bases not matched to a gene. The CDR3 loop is CASRQGRTNEKLFF. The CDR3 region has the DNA TGTGCCAGCAGACAGGGGCGGACTAATGAAAAACTGTTTTTT.

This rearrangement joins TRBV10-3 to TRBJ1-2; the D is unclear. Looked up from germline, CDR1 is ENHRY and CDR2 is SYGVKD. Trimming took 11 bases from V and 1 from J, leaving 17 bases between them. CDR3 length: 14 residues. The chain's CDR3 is CAHRWEGSNYGYTF. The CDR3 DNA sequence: TGTGCCCACCGTTGGGAGGGAAGTAACTATGGCTACACCTTC.

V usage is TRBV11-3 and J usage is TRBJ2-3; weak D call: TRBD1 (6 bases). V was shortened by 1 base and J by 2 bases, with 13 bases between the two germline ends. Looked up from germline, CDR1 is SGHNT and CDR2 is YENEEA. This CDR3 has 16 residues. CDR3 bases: TGTGCCAGCAGCTTAGGGTGGGGACAATCCACAGATACGCAGTATTTT. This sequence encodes CASSLGWGQSTDTQYF.

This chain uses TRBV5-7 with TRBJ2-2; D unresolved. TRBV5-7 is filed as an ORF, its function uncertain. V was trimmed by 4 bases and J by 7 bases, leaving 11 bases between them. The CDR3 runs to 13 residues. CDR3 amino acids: CASSIVRFGELFF. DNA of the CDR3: TGTGCCAGCAGCATCGTGCGTTTCGGGGAGCTGTTTTTT.

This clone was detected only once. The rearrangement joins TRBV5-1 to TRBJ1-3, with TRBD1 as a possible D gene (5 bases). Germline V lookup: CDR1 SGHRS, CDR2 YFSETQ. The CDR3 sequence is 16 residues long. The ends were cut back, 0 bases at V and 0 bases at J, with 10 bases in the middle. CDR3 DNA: TGCGCCAGCAGCTTGGGCTGGGGGGGCTCTGGAAACACCATATATTTT. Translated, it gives CASSLGWGGSGNTIYF.

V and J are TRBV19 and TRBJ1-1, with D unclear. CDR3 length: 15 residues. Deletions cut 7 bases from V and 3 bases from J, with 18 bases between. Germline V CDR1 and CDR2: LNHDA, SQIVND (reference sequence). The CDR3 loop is CASNPVLSADTEAFF. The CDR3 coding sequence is TGTGCCAGTAATCCAGTGCTGAGCGCCGACACTGAAGCTTTCTTT.

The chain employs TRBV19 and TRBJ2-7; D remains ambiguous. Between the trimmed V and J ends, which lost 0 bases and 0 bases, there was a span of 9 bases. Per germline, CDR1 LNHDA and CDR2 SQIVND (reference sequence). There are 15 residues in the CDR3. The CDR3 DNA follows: TGTGCCAGTAGTATAGATTATCTTTCCTCCTACGAGCAGTACTTC. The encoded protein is CASSIDYLSSYEQYF.

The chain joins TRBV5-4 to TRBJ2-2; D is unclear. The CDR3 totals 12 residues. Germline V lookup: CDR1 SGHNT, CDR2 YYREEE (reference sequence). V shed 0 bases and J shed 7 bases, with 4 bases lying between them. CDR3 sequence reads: CASSLVSGELFF. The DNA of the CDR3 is TGTGCCAGCAGCTTGGTGAGCGGGGAGCTGTTTTTT.

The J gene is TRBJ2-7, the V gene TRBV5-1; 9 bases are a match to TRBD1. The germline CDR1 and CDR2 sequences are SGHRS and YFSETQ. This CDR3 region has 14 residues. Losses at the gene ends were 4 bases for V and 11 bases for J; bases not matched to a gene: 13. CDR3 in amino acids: CASSRGQGPLVEYF. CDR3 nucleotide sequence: TGCGCCAGCAGCCGGGGACAGGGCCCCCTCGTAGAGTACTTC. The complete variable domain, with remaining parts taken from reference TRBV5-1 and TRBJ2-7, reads KAGVTQTPRYLIKTRGQQVTLSCSPISGHRSVSWYQQTPGQGLQFLFEYFSETQRNKGNFPGRFSGRQFSNSRSEMNVSTLELGDSALYLCASSRGQGPLVEYFGPGTRLTVT.

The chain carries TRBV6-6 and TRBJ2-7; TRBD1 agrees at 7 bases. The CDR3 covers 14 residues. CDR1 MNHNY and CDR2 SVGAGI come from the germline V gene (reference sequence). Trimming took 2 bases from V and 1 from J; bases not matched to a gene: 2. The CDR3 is CASSYKGQSYEQYF. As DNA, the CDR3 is TGTGCCAGCAGTTACAAGGGACAGTCCTACGAGCAGTACTTC.

CDR3 coding DNA: TGTGCCAGCAGCCGAGGTGGACTAGCGGGAGGGCCCTACGAGCAGTACTTC. Translation gives CASSRGGLAGGPYEQYF. The V and J genes are TRBV5-4 and TRBJ2-7; 15 bases fit TRBD2. Trimming cost V 4 bases and J 2 bases; bases outside gene matches: 7. The germline gives CDR1 SGHNT, CDR2 YYREEE (reference sequence). CDR3 length equals 17 residues.

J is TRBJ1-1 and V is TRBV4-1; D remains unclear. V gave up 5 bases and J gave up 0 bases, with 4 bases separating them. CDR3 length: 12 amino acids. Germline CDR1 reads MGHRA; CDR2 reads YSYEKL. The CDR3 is CASSSMNTEAFF. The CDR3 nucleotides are TGCGCCAGCAGCTCCATGAACACTGAAGCTTTCTTT.

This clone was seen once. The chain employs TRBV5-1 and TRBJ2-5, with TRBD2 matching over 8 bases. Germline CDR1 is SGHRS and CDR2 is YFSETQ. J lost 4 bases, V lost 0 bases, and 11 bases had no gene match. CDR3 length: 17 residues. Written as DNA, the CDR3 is TGCGCCAGCAGCTTGGCCATGTCGGGGGGGTCTCGAGAGACCCAGTACTTC. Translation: CASSLAMSGGSRETQYF.

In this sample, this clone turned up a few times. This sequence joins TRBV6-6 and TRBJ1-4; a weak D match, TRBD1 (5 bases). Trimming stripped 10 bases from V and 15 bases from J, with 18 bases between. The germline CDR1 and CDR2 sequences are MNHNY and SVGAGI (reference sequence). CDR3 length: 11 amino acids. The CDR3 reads CATQFIGVLFF. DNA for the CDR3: TGTGCCACCCAGTTTATAGGGGTTTTGTTTTTT.

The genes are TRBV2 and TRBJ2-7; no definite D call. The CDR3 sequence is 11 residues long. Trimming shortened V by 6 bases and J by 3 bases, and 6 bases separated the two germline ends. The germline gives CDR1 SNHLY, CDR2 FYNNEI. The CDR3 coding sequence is TGTGCCAGCAGCCTTATCTACGAGCAGTACTTC. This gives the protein CASSLIYEQYF.

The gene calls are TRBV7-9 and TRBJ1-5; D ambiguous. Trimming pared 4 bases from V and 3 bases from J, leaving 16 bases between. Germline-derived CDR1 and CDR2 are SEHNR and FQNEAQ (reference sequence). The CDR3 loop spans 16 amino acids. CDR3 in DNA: TGTGCCAGCAGCTCTACCGCCGGGAGAGACAATCAGCCCCAGCATTTT. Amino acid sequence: CASSSTAGRDNQPQHF.

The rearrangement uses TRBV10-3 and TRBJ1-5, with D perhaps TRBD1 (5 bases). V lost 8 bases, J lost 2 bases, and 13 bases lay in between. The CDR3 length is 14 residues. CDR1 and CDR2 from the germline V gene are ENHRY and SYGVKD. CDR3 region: CAISTGGGNQPQHF. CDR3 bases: TGTGCCATCTCAACCGGGGGTGGCAATCAGCCCCAGCATTTT.

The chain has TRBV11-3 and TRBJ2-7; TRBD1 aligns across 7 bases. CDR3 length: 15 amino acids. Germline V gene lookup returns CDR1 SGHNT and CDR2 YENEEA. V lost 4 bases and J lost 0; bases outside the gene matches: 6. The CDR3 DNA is TGTGCCAGCAGCTCCACAGGGGCAAGCTCCTACGAGCAGTACTTC. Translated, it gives CASSSTGASSYEQYF.

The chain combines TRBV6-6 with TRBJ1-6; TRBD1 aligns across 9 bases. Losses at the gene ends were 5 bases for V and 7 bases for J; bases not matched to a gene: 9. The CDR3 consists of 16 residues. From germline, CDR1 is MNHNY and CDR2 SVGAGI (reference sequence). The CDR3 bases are TGTGCCAGCAGTCCGACGGACAGGGGAAACAATTCACCCCTCCACTTT. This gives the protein CASSPTDRGNNSPLHF.

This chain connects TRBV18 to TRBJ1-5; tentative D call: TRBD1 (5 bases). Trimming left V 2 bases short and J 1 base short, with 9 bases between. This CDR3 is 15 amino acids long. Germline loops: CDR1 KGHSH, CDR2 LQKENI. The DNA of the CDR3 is TGTGCCAGCTCACCATTTGGGGCGAGCAATCAGCCCCAGCATTTT. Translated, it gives CASSPFGASNQPQHF.

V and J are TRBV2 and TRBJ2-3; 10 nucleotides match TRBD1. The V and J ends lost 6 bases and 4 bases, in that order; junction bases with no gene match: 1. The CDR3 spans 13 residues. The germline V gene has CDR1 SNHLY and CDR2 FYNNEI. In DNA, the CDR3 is TGTGCCAGCAGGACAGGGGGCTCAGATACGCAGTATTTT. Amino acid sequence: CASRTGGSDTQYF.

CDR3: CASSSVISALSTDTQYF. The CDR3 region has the DNA TGTGCCAGCTCATCCGTAATTAGCGCCCTTAGCACAGATACGCAGTATTTT. This chain links TRBV18 with TRBJ2-3, with D perhaps matching TRBD2 (5 bases). From germline, CDR1 is KGHSH and CDR2 LQKENI. V was trimmed by 5 bases and J by 0 bases, leaving 18 bases between them. The CDR3 sequence is 17 residues long.

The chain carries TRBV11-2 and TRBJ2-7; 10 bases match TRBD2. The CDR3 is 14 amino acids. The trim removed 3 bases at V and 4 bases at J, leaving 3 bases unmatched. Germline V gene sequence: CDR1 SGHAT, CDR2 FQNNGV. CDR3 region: CASSFGSGRYEQYF. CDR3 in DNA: TGTGCCAGCAGCTTCGGTAGCGGGAGGTACGAGCAGTACTTC.

The CDR3 DNA reads TGTGCCAGCAGCCTCGAAGGGGGCGCTTTCTTT. Amino acid sequence: CASSLEGGAFF. The chain combines TRBV5-4 with TRBJ1-1, with 7 nucleotides matching TRBD1. The CDR3 extends over 11 amino acids. Germline CDR1 is SGHNT and CDR2 is YYREEE (reference sequence). The V gene end was trimmed by 4 bases and the J gene end by 11 bases; junction bases not matched to a gene: 5.

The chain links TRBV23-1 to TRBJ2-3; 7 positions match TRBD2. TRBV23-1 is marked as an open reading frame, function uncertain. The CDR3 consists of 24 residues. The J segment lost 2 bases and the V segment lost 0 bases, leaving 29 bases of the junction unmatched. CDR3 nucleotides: TGCGCCAGCAGTCAATCGAGGTGTAGTCGGGACCGAGGTAGAGCGGGGCCTTTCACAGATACGCAGTATTTT. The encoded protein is CASSQSRCSRDRGRAGPFTDTQYF.

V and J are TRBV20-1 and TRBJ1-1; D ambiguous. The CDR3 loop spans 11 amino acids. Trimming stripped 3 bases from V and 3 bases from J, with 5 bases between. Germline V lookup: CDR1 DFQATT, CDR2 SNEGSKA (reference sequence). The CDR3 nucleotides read TGCAGTGCTAGGAGTTACACTGAAGCTTTCTTT. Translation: CSARSYTEAFF.

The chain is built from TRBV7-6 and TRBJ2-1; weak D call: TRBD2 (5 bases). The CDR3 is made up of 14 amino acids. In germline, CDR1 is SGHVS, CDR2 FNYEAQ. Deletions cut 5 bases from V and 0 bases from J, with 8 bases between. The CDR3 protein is CASSLGSSYNEQFF. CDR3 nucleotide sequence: TGTGCCAGCAGCCTAGGGAGCTCCTACAATGAGCAGTTCTTC.

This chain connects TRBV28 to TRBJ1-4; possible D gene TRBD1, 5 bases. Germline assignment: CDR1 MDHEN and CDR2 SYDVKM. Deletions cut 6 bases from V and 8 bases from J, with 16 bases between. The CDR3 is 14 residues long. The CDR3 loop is CASRSGLPGEKLFF. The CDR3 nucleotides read TGTGCCAGCAGATCGGGACTGCCCGGGGAAAAACTGTTTTTT.